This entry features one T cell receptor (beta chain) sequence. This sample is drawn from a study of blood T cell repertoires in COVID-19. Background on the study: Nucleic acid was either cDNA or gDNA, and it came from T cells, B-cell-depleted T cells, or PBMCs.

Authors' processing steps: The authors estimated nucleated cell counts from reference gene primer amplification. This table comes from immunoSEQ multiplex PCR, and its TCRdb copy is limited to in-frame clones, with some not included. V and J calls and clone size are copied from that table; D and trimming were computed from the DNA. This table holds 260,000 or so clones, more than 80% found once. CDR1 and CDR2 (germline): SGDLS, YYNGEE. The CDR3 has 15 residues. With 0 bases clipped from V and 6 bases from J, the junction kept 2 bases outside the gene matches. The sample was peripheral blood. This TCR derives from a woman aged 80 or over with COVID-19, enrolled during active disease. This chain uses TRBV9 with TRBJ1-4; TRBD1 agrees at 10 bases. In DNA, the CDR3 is TGTGCCAGCAGCGTAGGGACAGGGGGGCATGAAAAACTGTTTTTT. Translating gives CASSVGTGGHEKLFF.